These T cell receptor beta chains were read from a single sample in a study of control samples from healthy donors and cancer patients. Only in-frame clones appear in the TCRdb table, and some are missing; sequencing was by immunoSEQ multiplex PCR. The sample records some 66,000 clones, almost 85% being singletons. The specimen was blood. The receptors shown here come from a man aged 40-49 years in good health. Both conserved end residues are part of each CDR3. Fields, in order: clone size, V gene, D gene, J gene, CDR3 protein, CDR3 DNA. The D gene is left open where the match is weak. Clone sizes are given selectively: once, few, many, or a class where the clone is expanded.

>-|TRBV5-4|-|TRBJ2-3
CASSLDHLDTDTQYF
TGTGCCAGCAGCTTGGATCACCTTGACACAGATACGCAGTATTTT
>-|TRBV28|TRBD2|TRBJ2-2
CASSLPITPRAGANTGELFF
TGTGCCAGCAGTTTGCCAATTACCCCTAGAGCGGGAGCGAATACCGGGGAGCTGTTTTTT
>-|TRBV19|-|TRBJ1-6
CASGPGTYNSPLHF
TGTGCCAGTGGTCCGGGCACCTATAATTCACCCCTCCACTTT
>-|TRBV7-3|TRBD2|TRBJ2-5
CASSSGLAGGQETQYF
TGTGCCAGCAGTTCAGGACTAGCGGGGGGTCAAGAGACCCAGTACTTC
>-|TRBV11-2|TRBD2|TRBJ2-7
CASTSGRLVYEQYF
TGTGCCAGCACAAGCGGGAGGCTGGTCTACGAGCAGTACTTC
>-|TRBV6-5|-|TRBJ2-7
CASSYDSLVYEQYF
TGTGCCAGCAGTTACGACTCCTTGGTATACGAGCAGTACTTC
>once|TRBV7-9|-|TRBJ2-6
CASSSARGANVLTF
TGTGCCAGCAGCTCGGCCAGGGGGGCCAACGTCCTGACTTTC
>-|TRBV19|-|TRBJ1-1
CASSIRQNTEAFF
TGTGCCAGTAGTATTCGCCAGAACACTGAAGCTTTCTTT
>-|TRBV5-1|-|TRBJ1-6
CASSSEWGGPSYSPLHF
TGCGCCAGCAGCTCAGAATGGGGGGGACCCTCGTATTCACCCCTCCACTTT
>-|TRBV5-1|TRBD1|TRBJ2-1
CASSVPGQGSEQFF
TGCGCCAGCAGCGTACCGGGACAGGGGTCTGAGCAGTTCTTC
>-|TRBV5-1|-|TRBJ2-2
CASSLAGGGGTGELFF
TGCGCCAGCAGCTTGGCTGGGGGAGGGGGCACCGGGGAGCTGTTTTTT
>-|TRBV30|-|TRBJ1-3
CAWGRGSGNTIYF
TGTGCCTGGGGTAGGGGTTCTGGAAACACCATATATTTT
>-|TRBV5-4|TRBD1|TRBJ2-1
CASSTQGISPNEQFF
TGTGCCAGCAGCACACAGGGGATTTCCCCCAATGAGCAGTTCTTC
>-|TRBV5-4|TRBD2|TRBJ2-7
CASSSASGPPSYEQYF
TGTGCCAGCAGCTCGGCTAGCGGGCCCCCCTCCTACGAGCAGTACTTC
>once|TRBV18|TRBD1|TRBJ1-2
CASSEDRAGYTF
TGTGCCAGCTCAGAGGACAGGGCTGGCTACACCTTC
>few|TRBV9|-|TRBJ1-3
CASSPDSWNTIYF
TGTGCCAGCAGCCCTGACAGTTGGAACACCATATATTTT
>-|TRBV5-1|TRBD1|TRBJ1-1
CASSFRQGAEAFF
TGCGCCAGCAGCTTTCGACAGGGGGCTGAAGCTTTCTTT
>-|TRBV19|TRBD2|TRBJ2-7
CASSNPGTSGAAGQYF
TGTGCCAGTAGTAATCCTGGGACTAGCGGAGCCGCCGGGCAGTACTTC
>-|TRBV19|-|TRBJ1-1
CASSIRADTEAFF
TGTGCCAGTAGTATCAGAGCAGACACTGAAGCTTTCTTT
>-|TRBV21-1|-|TRBJ2-1
CASSAHRDRVVSEQFF
TGTGCCAGCAGCGCACACCGGGACAGGGTGGTCAGTGAGCAGTTCTTC
>-|TRBV27|-|TRBJ2-7
CASSFGTISEQYF
TGTGCCAGCAGTTTCGGGACAATTTCCGAGCAGTACTTC
>-|TRBV5-8|TRBD2|TRBJ2-1
CASSLWASGTGGYNEQFF
TGTGCCAGCAGCTTGTGGGCTAGCGGGACCGGTGGGTACAATGAGCAGTTCTTC
>-|TRBV5-5|TRBD1|TRBJ2-3
CASTSPGQLTDTQYF
TGTGCCAGCACTTCCCCGGGACAGTTGACAGATACGCAGTATTTT
>-|TRBV28|-|TRBJ1-3
CASSPPGSRGTIYF
TGTGCCAGCAGCCCCCCCGGTAGCCGAGGCACCATATATTTT
>-|TRBV5-1|TRBD2|TRBJ2-1
CASSLGTSSYNEQFF
TGCGCCAGCAGCCTCGGGACTAGCTCCTACAATGAGCAGTTCTTC
>-|TRBV19|-|TRBJ1-5
CASKGASRAGGGNQPQHF
TGTGCCAGTAAGGGCGCGTCCAGGGCTGGGGGAGGCAATCAGCCCCAGCATTTT
>few|TRBV19|-|TRBJ2-5
CASSMDRETQYF
TGTGCCAGTAGTATGGATAGGGAGACCCAGTACTTC
>-|TRBV7-8|-|TRBJ2-1
CASSRQSSYNEQFF
TGTGCCAGTAGCCGACAGAGCTCCTACAATGAGCAGTTCTTC
>once|TRBV15|-|TRBJ1-1
CATSRDFRQGSMNTEAFF
TGTGCCACCAGCAGAGATTTCAGGCAGGGCAGCATGAACACTGAAGCTTTCTTT
>-|TRBV7-2|-|TRBJ2-5
CASSYRSQETQYF
TGTGCCAGCAGCTACAGGTCCCAAGAGACCCAGTACTTC
>few|TRBV7-9|TRBD2|TRBJ2-3
CASSILAGGPEDTQYF
TGTGCCAGCAGCATCCTAGCGGGAGGGCCGGAAGATACGCAGTATTTT
>-|TRBV4-2|TRBD2|TRBJ2-2
CASSQEPLALINTGELFF
TGTGCCAGCAGCCAAGAACCACTAGCGCTAATAAACACCGGGGAGCTGTTTTTT
>-|TRBV5-5|-|TRBJ1-2
CASSLPQGRGYTF
TGTGCCAGCAGCTTGCCACAGGGACGTGGCTACACCTTC
>-|TRBV6-4|TRBD2|TRBJ2-1
CASSDAASGINEQFF
TGTGCCAGCAGTGACGCAGCTAGCGGGATCAATGAGCAGTTCTTC
>-|TRBV30|-|TRBJ1-5
CAWSPYYRAQPQHF
TGTGCCTGGAGTCCTTATTACCGAGCACAGCCCCAGCATTTT
>-|TRBV13|-|TRBJ1-1
CASRPGLPGDQNTEAFF
TGTGCCAGCAGGCCCGGACTGCCAGGGGATCAGAACACTGAAGCTTTCTTT
>-|TRBV10-3|TRBD2|TRBJ2-1
CATRTSGTYNEQFF
TGTGCCACCCGGACTAGCGGGACCTACAATGAGCAGTTCTTC
>-|TRBV6-5|-|TRBJ1-2
CASSSKGDGYTF
TGTGCCAGCAGTTCCAAGGGGGACGGCTACACCTTC
>-|TRBV6-5|TRBD1|TRBJ1-2
CASSSPGQAANYGYTF
TGTGCCAGCAGTTCCCCGGGACAGGCGGCTAACTATGGCTACACCTTC
>once|TRBV30|TRBD1|TRBJ1-5
CAWSTGMLSNQPQHF
TGTGCCTGGTCGACAGGGATGTTGAGCAATCAGCCCCAGCATTTT
>-|TRBV7-2|TRBD1|TRBJ1-2
CASSPDRVNYGYTF
TGTGCCAGCAGCCCGGACAGGGTAAACTATGGCTACACCTTC
>-|TRBV7-2|-|TRBJ2-2
CASSLERQSSLAGELFF
TGTGCCAGCAGCTTAGAAAGGCAGAGTAGTCTCGCCGGGGAGCTGTTTTTT
>-|TRBV24-1|-|TRBJ1-2
CATSDLKWGFFNYGYTF
TGTGCCACCAGTGATTTGAAATGGGGATTCTTTAACTATGGCTACACCTTC
>-|TRBV10-3|-|TRBJ2-6
CAISDAGHSGANVLTF
TGTGCCATCAGCGACGCCGGCCACTCTGGGGCCAACGTCCTGACTTTC
>-|TRBV29-1|-|TRBJ1-4
CSVEGTDGTNEKLFF
TGCAGCGTTGAGGGGACCGATGGAACTAATGAAAAACTGTTTTTT
>-|TRBV28|-|TRBJ2-7
CASSLPGRYEQYF
TGTGCCAGCAGTTTGCCAGGGCGGTACGAGCAGTACTTC
>-|TRBV11-2|-|TRBJ2-7
CASSLWGQVSRYF
TGTGCCAGCAGCTTATGGGGGCAGGTCAGCCGGTACTTC
>-|TRBV30|-|TRBJ2-7
CARRAEDEQYF
TGTGCCAGGAGGGCCGAGGACGAGCAGTACTTC